The 21 T cell receptor beta chains listed next were all sequenced from one sample in a study of low-dose radiotherapy and immunotherapy resistance in tumors. cDNA synthesis used a TRAV/TRBV-specific primer set for both chains. Over about 19 PCR cycles, TCRs were amplified from a constant-region primer and V-primer adapter. Using its own MiXCR run on the reads, TCRdb lists one record per CDR3 protein. The table shows some 11,000 distinct CDR3 sequences, with about 47% occurring only once. The receptors were sampled from a human donor with advanced metastatic prostate, ovarian, gallbladder or colorectal cancer (not recorded which). This table probably holds off-target reads from a library built for another chain.

This clonotype was observed a handful of times. The chain recombines TRBV9 with TRBJ2-1; TRBD2 matches 10 bases. J gave up 3 bases and V 4 bases, and 10 bases lay outside the gene matches. This CDR3 is 17 amino acids long. Germline values: CDR1 SGDLS, CDR2 YYNGEE. The CDR3 loop is CASSPRRVAGGYNEQFF. CDR3 nucleotides: TGTGCCAGCAGCCCCCGGCGGGTAGCGGGGGGCTACAATGAGCAGTTCTTC.

This clonotype showed up just a few times. V and J are TRBV10-2 and TRBJ2-7; possibly TRBD1 for D (5 bases). The CDR3 is 13 amino acids. Trimming stripped 6 bases from V and 2 bases from J, with 11 bases between. Germline values: CDR1 WSHSY, CDR2 SAAADI. Here the CDR3 DNA reads TGCGCCAGCAGCCTGGGCAGGGCCTACGAGCAGTACTTC. Translation: CASSLGRAYEQYF.

In its sample, this clonotype was seen a few times. This sequence joins TRBV9 and TRBJ2-5, with D perhaps TRBD2 (5 bases). This CDR3 spans 16 amino acids. V was pared by 2 bases and J by 5 bases, with 19 bases between. Germline assignment: CDR1 SGDLS and CDR2 YYNGEE. For the CDR3, the DNA is TGTGCCAGCAGCGTGGCAATAGGGAGTACCGGGGAGACCCAGTACTTC. It codes for CASSVAIGSTGETQYF.

This chain links TRBV6-1 with TRBJ1-1; 8 bases map to TRBD1. Germline V CDR1 and CDR2: MNHNS, SASEGT. V trimming: 5 bases; J trimming: 0 bases; junction bases outside the gene matches: 5. This CDR3 spans 15 amino acids. The CDR3 sequence is CASSTRQGLNTEAFF. The CDR3 DNA sequence: TGTGCCAGCAGTACCCGACAGGGGTTGAACACTGAAGCTTTCTTT.

The chain employs TRBV5-4 and TRBJ2-7; 9 positions match TRBD2. V lost 2 bases, J lost 5 bases, and 8 bases stayed unmatched. CDR1 is SGHNT and CDR2 is YYREEE in the germline V gene (reference sequence). The CDR3 sequence is 15 residues long. The CDR3 DNA sequence: TGTGCCAGCAGCTTATCAGGGGCTAGCGGGGACGAGCAGTACTTC. Its translation: CASSLSGASGDEQYF.

V and J are TRBV28 and TRBJ2-3; D is perhaps TRBD2 (5 bases). Trimming shortened V by 5 bases and J by 2 bases, and 14 bases separated the two germline ends. The germline V gene has CDR1 MDHEN and CDR2 SYDVKM. The CDR3 consists of 15 residues. The CDR3 DNA sequence: TGTGCCAGCAGTGATGAGGTAGCGTTCACAGATACGCAGTATTTT. This encodes CASSDEVAFTDTQYF.

This clonotype was seen a few times. The chain carries TRBV5-1 and TRBJ2-7; D possibly corresponds to TRBD1 (5 bases). Trimming cost V 0 bases and J 0 bases, with 13 bases left between them. The CDR3 extends over 16 amino acids. CDR1 and CDR2 (germline): SGHRS, YFSETQ. This CDR3 is CASSLDTGRSSYEQYF. The CDR3, as DNA: TGCGCCAGCAGCTTGGATACAGGCAGGAGCTCCTACGAGCAGTACTTC.

This clonotype appeared a few times. The gene calls are TRBV5-1 and TRBJ1-6; D may be TRBD1 (6 bases). V was shortened by 4 bases and J by 7 bases, with 12 bases between the two germline ends. The CDR3 has 14 residues. Germline CDR1 and CDR2: SGHRS and YFSETQ. The CDR3 nucleotides read TGCGCCAGCAGCCCCAGGGGTGGGAATTCACCCCTCCACTTT. Its translation: CASSPRGGNSPLHF.

This clonotype was picked up a small number of times. The chain couples TRBV18 to TRBJ1-4; D may be TRBD1 (5 bases). The germline CDR1 and CDR2 sequences are KGHSH and LQKENI. Trimming left V 2 bases short and J 5 bases short, with 15 bases between. CDR3 length: 16 amino acids. CDR3 in DNA: TGTGCCAGCTCACCAGGGGACCGGGCTGCAAATGAAAAACTGTTTTTT. It codes for CASSPGDRAANEKLFF.

V usage is TRBV6-5 and J usage is TRBJ2-1; D ambiguous. This CDR3 spans 14 amino acids. The V end lost 6 bases, the J end lost 2 bases, and 11 bases lay between the germline ends. Per germline, CDR1 MNHEY and CDR2 SVGAGI. The CDR3 DNA follows: TGTGCCAGCAGCGTTATGGAAGCCTACAATGAGCAGTTCTTC. It is translated as CASSVMEAYNEQFF.

CDR3 coding DNA: TGTGCCAGCAGTGCTCGGACAGGGGGCGGAAACACCATATATTTT. It encodes CASSARTGGGNTIYF. The V call is TRBV6-5, the J call TRBJ1-3; 11 positions agree with TRBD1. This CDR3 has 15 amino acids. The germline CDR1 and CDR2 sequences are MNHEY and SVGAGI. J was trimmed by 4 bases and V by 5 bases; bases with no gene match: 4.

The chain links TRBV11-2 to TRBJ2-7; D remains unclear. The V gene's germline CDR1 is SGHAT and CDR2 FQNNGV. The CDR3 is 13 amino acids. V was pared by 5 bases and J by 4 bases, with 12 bases between. The CDR3 DNA reads TGTGCCAGCAGCCGGACGGACCGTTACGAGCAGTACTTC. Residues: CASSRTDRYEQYF.

This clonotype appeared a few times. The CDR3 protein is CASRWDTEAFF. The CDR3 nucleotides are TGTGCCAGCCGATGGGACACTGAAGCTTTCTTT. V and J are TRBV2 and TRBJ1-1; D uncertain. Germline CDR1 SNHLY, CDR2 FYNNEI. The CDR3 covers 11 residues. The germline V and J ends were trimmed by 8 bases and 3 bases, with 7 bases remaining between them.

This sequence joins TRBV12-3 or TRBV12-4 and TRBJ1-5; 7 bases agree with TRBD1. The CDR3 length is 15 residues. Trimming removed 6 bases from V and 2 bases from J; junction bases left unmatched: 7. The CDR3 DNA reads TGTGCCAGCAGAAAAGGGGGCGCGGGCAATCAGCCCCAGCATTTT. Residues: CASRKGGAGNQPQHF.

This rearrangement joins TRBV2 to TRBJ2-2; perhaps D is TRBD1 or TRBD2 (6 bases each). Between the trimmed V and J ends, which lost 9 bases and 2 bases, there was a span of 13 bases. This CDR3 contains 14 residues. Germline CDR1 SNHLY, CDR2 FYNNEI. The CDR3 DNA is TGTGCCAGTCTCCGGGGGCTAAACACCGGGGAGCTGTTTTTT. As protein: CASLRGLNTGELFF.

The rearrangement uses TRBV12-3 or TRBV12-4 and TRBJ2-1; 8 bases are shared with TRBD1. With V trimmed by 5 bases and J by 0 bases, 3 bases remained unmatched. The CDR3 totals 15 residues. Here the CDR3 DNA reads TGTGCCAGCAGTCGAGGACAGGGCTCCTACAATGAGCAGTTCTTC. As protein: CASSRGQGSYNEQFF.

The chain is built from TRBV28 and TRBJ2-1; 9 nucleotides match TRBD2. The trim removed 1 base at V and 0 bases at J, leaving 10 bases unmatched. The CDR3 consists of 19 residues. The V gene's germline CDR1 is MDHEN and CDR2 SYDVKM. This CDR3 is CASSLSASGKGYSYNEQFF. CDR3 coding DNA: TGTGCCAGCAGTTTATCCGCTAGCGGGAAAGGCTACTCCTACAATGAGCAGTTCTTC.

In its sample, this clonotype was seen once. V and J are TRBV6-1 and TRBJ1-2; 11 positions match TRBD1. This CDR3 contains 15 residues. CDR1 is MNHNS and CDR2 is SASEGT in the germline V gene. Unmatched junction bases numbered 9, after V lost 5 bases and J lost 7 bases. In DNA form, the CDR3 reads TGTGCCAGCAGTCCCACAACGGACAGGGGGCTTGGCTACACCTTC. Its translation: CASSPTTDRGLGYTF.

This clonotype appeared a few times. The chain carries TRBV2 and TRBJ2-1; 9 nucleotides agree with TRBD1. CDR1 and CDR2 (germline): SNHLY, FYNNEI. Trimming took 10 bases from V and 2 from J; bases not matched to a gene: 3. The CDR3 spans 13 residues. CDR3 in DNA: TGTGCCACCACAGGGGGCCCCTACAATGAGCAGTTCTTC. It is translated as CATTGGPYNEQFF.

The chain is built from TRBV27 and TRBJ1-1; D is possibly TRBD1 (5 bases). Germline V gene sequence: CDR1 MNHEY, CDR2 SMNVEV (reference sequence). This CDR3 region has 14 residues. Trimming left V 7 bases short and J 4 bases short, with 16 bases between. The DNA for the CDR3 is TGTGCCAGCATAAAGGCGGGGAGGGGCACTGAAGCTTTCTTT. It specifies CASIKAGRGTEAFF.

The chain couples TRBV24-1 to TRBJ2-5; D may match TRBD1 or TRBD2 (5 bases each). The CDR3 sequence is 16 residues long. CDR1 and CDR2 (germline): KGHDR, SFDVKD. V lost 2 bases and J lost 3, with 15 bases in between. CDR3 in amino acids: CATSDSGTDVKETQYF. CDR3 sequence (DNA): TGTGCCACCAGTGATTCCGGGACGGACGTGAAAGAGACCCAGTACTTC.